This T cell receptor (beta chain) was identified during a study of blood T cell repertoires in COVID-19. Study-level background: Italy, Spain and the United States were the sources of the convalescent and acute COVID-19 samples. PBMCs, B-cell-depleted T cells, or T cells provided the cDNA or gDNA that made up the material.

Under the authors' procedure: Estimation of nucleated cell counts relied on the amplification of reference gene primers. Clones were sequenced by immunoSEQ multiplex PCR, and TCRdb holds only the in-frame ones, with some missing. The D gene and trimming were derived from the DNA, and the V and J assignments and clone size from that table. The table has roughly 32,000 clones, more than 75% seen once. The CDR3 length is 16 residues. The ends lost 0 bases at V and 7 bases at J; junction bases unmatched: 10. Per germline, CDR1 LGHNA and CDR2 YNFKEQ. This clone was picked up one time. Sequenced input: peripheral blood. The clonotype comes from a man aged 60 to 69 with active COVID-19. The chain employs TRBV4-2 and TRBJ1-1; 8 bases align to TRBD1. DNA of the CDR3: TGTGCCAGCAGCCAAGATGCGGGACAGGCGTCGGGTGAAGCTTTCTTT. This gives the protein CASSQDAGQASGEAFF.